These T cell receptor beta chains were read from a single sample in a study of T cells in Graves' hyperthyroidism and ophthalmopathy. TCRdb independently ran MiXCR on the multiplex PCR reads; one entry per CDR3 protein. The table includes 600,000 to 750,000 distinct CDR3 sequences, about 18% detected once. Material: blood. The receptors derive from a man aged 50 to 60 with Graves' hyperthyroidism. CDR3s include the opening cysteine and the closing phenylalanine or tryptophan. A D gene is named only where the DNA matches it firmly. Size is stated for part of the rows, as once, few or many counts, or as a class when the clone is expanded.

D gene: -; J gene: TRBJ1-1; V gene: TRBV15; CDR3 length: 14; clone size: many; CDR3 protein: CATSRDGWNTEAFF; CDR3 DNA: TGTGCCACCAGCAGAGATGGTTGGAACACTGAAGCTTTCTTT
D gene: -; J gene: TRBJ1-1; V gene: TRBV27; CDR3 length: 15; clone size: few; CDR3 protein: CASRAEDTENTEAFF; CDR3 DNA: TGTGCCAGCAGGGCCGAGGACACAGAGAACACTGAAGCTTTCTTT
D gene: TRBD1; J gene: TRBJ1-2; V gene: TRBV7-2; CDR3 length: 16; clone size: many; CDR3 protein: CASSLGGTGRNYGYTF; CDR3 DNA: TGTGCCAGCAGCTTAGGGGGGACAGGACGTAACTATGGCTACACCTTC
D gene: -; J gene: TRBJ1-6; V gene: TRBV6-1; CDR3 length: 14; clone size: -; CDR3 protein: CAYRAGGKNSPLHF; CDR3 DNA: TGTGCCTACCGGGCGGGAGGGAAGAATTCACCCCTCCACTTT
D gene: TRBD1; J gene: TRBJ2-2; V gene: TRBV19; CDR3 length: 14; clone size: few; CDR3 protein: CAGSPTGATGELFF; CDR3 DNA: TGTGCCGGTAGCCCGACAGGGGCCACCGGGGAGCTGTTTTTT
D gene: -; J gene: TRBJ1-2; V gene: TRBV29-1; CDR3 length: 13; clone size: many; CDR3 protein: CSVEEGYSYGYTF; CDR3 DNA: TGCAGCGTCGAAGAAGGGTACTCCTATGGCTACACCTTC
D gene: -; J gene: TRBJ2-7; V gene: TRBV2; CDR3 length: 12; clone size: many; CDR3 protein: CASMGGGNEQYF; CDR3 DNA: TGTGCCAGCATGGGTGGAGGCAACGAGCAGTACTTC
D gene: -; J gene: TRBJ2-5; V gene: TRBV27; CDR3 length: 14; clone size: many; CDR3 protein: CASSSDRALATQYF; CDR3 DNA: TGTGCCAGCAGCTCTGACAGAGCGCTAGCGACCCAGTACTTC
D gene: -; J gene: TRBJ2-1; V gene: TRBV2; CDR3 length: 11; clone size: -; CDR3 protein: CASSEWADKFF; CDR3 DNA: TGTGCCAGCAGTGAATGGGCAGATAAGTTCTTC
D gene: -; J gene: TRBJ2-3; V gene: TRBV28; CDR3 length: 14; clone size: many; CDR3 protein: CASREVAGTDTQYF; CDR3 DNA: TGTGCCAGCAGGGAGGTAGCCGGTACAGATACGCAGTATTTT
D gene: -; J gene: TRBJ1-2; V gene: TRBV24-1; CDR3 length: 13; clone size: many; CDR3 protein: CATSDLPHYGYTF; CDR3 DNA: TGTGCCACCAGTGATTTGCCACACTATGGCTACACCTTC
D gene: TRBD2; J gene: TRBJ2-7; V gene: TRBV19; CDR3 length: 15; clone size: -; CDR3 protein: CASSIKRESSYEQYF; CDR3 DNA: TGTGCCAGTAGTATAAAGCGGGAGAGCTCCTACGAGCAGTACTTC
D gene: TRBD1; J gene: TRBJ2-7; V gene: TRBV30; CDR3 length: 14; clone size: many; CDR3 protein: CAWKGQGISYEQYF; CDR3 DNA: TGTGCCTGGAAAGGACAGGGGATTTCCTACGAGCAGTACTTC
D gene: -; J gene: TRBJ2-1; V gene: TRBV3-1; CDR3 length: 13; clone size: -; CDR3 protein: CASSQDGAGEQFF; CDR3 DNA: TGTGCCAGCAGCCAAGATGGCGCCGGTGAGCAGTTCTTC
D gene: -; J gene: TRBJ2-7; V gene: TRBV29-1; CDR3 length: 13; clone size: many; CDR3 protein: CSVVDGRSYEQYF; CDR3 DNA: TGCAGCGTCGTTGACGGACGCTCCTACGAGCAGTACTTC
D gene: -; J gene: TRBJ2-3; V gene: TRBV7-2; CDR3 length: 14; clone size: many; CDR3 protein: CASSLEDATSAQYF; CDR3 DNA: TGTGCCAGCAGCTTAGAAGATGCGACCTCTGCGCAGTATTTT
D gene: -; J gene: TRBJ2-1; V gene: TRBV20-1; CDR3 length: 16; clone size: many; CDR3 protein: CSAPWVGPTRRNEQFF; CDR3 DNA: TGCAGTGCTCCGTGGGTCGGTCCCACGCGGCGCAATGAGCAGTTCTTC
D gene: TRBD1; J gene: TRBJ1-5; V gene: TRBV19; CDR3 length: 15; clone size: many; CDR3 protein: CASTPGGQRNQPQHF; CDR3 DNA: TGTGCCAGTACCCCAGGGGGACAGCGCAATCAGCCCCAGCATTTT
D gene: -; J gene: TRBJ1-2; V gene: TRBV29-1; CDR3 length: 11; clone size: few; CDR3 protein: CSVADSGGYTF; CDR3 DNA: TGCAGCGTTGCTGACAGTGGGGGCTACACCTTC
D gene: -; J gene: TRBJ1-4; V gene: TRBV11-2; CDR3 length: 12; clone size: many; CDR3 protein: CASSLANEKLFF; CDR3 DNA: TGTGCCAGCAGCTTAGCGAATGAAAAACTGTTTTTT